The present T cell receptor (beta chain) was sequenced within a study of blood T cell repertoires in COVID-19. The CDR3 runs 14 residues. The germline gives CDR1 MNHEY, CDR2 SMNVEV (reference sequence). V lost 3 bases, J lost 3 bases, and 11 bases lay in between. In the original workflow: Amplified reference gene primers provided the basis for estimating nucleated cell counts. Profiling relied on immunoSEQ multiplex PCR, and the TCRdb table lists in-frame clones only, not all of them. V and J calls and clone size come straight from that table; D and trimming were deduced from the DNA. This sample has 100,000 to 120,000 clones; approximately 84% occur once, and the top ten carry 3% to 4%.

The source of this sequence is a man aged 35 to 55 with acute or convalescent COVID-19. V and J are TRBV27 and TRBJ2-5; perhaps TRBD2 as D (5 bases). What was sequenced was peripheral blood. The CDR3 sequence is CASSFAGSEETQYF. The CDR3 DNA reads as TGTGCCAGCAGTTTTGCGGGCAGCGAAGAGACCCAGTACTTC.